The 23 T cell receptor beta chains in this list originate from one sample, sequenced in a study of T-cell memory formation after mild COVID-19. TCRdb called the 5' RACE reads again in MiXCR, with one record for every CDR3 protein. There are roughly 300,000 distinct CDR3 sequences in the sample; roughly 8.2% occur only once, and 20% to 25% lies in the top ten. The sequenced sample was PBMCs or a T cell subset sorted from them (not recorded which). The receptors were sampled from a man aged 18 to 29 who had mild COVID-19 (a few samples of this study predate the infection). Cell type and time point are not known.

This clonotype showed up just a few times. The rearrangement joins TRBV20-1 to TRBJ2-1; maybe TRBD2 (7 bases). CDR1 and CDR2 (germline): DFQATT, SNEGSKA (reference sequence). There are 16 residues in the CDR3. Trimming left V 6 bases short and J 1 base short, with 19 bases between. CDR3 in DNA: TGCAGTGCAAACCCCCTAGGGGGGGCATCCTACAATGAGCAGTTCTTC. It encodes CSANPLGGASYNEQFF.

The chain joins TRBV29-1 to TRBJ1-1; 11 nucleotides align to TRBD1. Trimming at V came to 4 bases and at J to 1 base, leaving 14 bases not matched to a gene. The CDR3 runs 18 residues. The germline CDR1 and CDR2 sequences are SQVTM and ANQGSEA. The CDR3 sequence: CSVVSRRDRGGRNTEAFF. CDR3 DNA sequence: TGCAGCGTTGTCTCACGACGGGACAGGGGGGGGCGGAACACTGAAGCTTTCTTT.

The chain employs TRBV4-2 and TRBJ2-2, with 8 positions matching TRBD1. This CDR3 contains 19 residues. Germline trimming cut 0 bases from V and 1 base from J; bases unmatched to any gene: 10. Germline V lookup: CDR1 LGHNA, CDR2 YNFKEQ. CDR3: CASSQDGNRGWGNTGELFF. The CDR3 nucleotides are TGTGCCAGCAGCCAAGATGGGAACAGGGGGTGGGGGAACACCGGGGAGCTGTTTTTT.

The J gene is TRBJ2-2, the V gene TRBV2; D possibly uses TRBD1 or TRBD2 (5 bases each). V lost 8 bases and J 6 bases, leaving 10 bases between the germline ends. The CDR3 totals 12 residues. Germline values: CDR1 SNHLY, CDR2 FYNNEI. The CDR3 protein is CASHLGAGELFF. In nucleotides, the CDR3 is TGTGCCAGCCATCTGGGGGCCGGGGAGCTGTTTTTT.

On this clonotype: Since a much larger clone is just one base distant, this may be a read error. This chain links TRBV5-1 with TRBJ2-2; D may correspond to TRBD1 or TRBD2 (5 bases each). CDR3 length: 14 residues. Germline CDR1 and CDR2: SGHRS and YFSETQ. CDR3 coding DNA: TGCGCCAGCAGCTTGAGGGAACAGGACGGGGAGATGTTTTTT. Its protein product is CASSLREQDGEMFF.

This clonotype has at least ten counts. The chain uses TRBV5-1 and TRBJ1-4; D gene uncertain. Germline CDR1 SGHRS, CDR2 YFSETQ. The CDR3 has 14 amino acids. V was pared by 7 bases and J by 4 bases, with 14 bases between. The DNA of the CDR3 is TGCGCCAGCGGTGAGGGCCTCGGTAATGAAAAACTGTTTTTT. It codes for CASGEGLGNEKLFF.

The chain employs TRBV7-9 and TRBJ1-1; possibly TRBD1 for D (6 bases). V lost 9 bases and J lost 4, with 18 bases in between. Germline CDR1 and CDR2: SEHNR and FQNEAQ (reference sequence). CDR3 size: 14 residues. CDR3 coding DNA: TGTGCCAGTGGAGAGATCGGGGGGCTCACTGAAGCTTTCTTT. Protein product: CASGEIGGLTEAFF.

The chain joins TRBV6-2 or TRBV6-3 to TRBJ2-7; 8 bases agree with TRBD1. Germline V gene lookup returns CDR1 MNHEY and CDR2 SVGEGT. Germline trimming cut 0 bases from V and 0 bases from J; bases unmatched to any gene: 4. There are 16 residues in the CDR3. Here the CDR3 reads CASSYSTGESSYEQYF. In DNA form, the CDR3 reads TGTGCCAGCAGTTACTCGACAGGGGAAAGCTCCTACGAGCAGTACTTC.

This clonotype was seen ten or more times. V is TRBV5-6 and J is TRBJ2-7; D not certain. This CDR3 has 13 residues. Germline V gives CDR1 SGHDT, CDR2 YYEEEE. V was pared by 4 bases and J by 2 bases, with 10 bases between. The CDR3 here is CASSPGSPYEQYF. For the CDR3, the DNA is TGTGCCAGCAGCCCCGGGTCCCCCTACGAGCAGTACTTC. Together with reference TRBV5-6 and TRBJ2-7, the CDR3 gives the full variable domain: DAGVTQSPTHLIKTRGQQVTLRCSPKSGHDTVSWYQQALGQGPQFIFQYYEEEERQRGNFPDRFSGHQFPNYSSELNVNALLLGDSALYLCASSPGSPYEQYFGPGTRLTVT.

This clonotype was seen ten or more times. The junction departs from germline at one end; a sequencing error may be responsible. The J gene is TRBJ2-3, the V gene TRBV5-1; D is unclear. Germline V gives CDR1 SGHRS, CDR2 YFSETQ. CDR3 length: 13 residues. CDR3 protein: CASSLGSTDTQYF. The CDR3 nucleotides are TGTGCCAGCAGTTTAGGCAGCACAGATACGCAGTATTTT.

This clonotype has more than one count but fewer than ten. The chain uses TRBV13 and TRBJ1-6; D might be TRBD1 (5 bases). With 1 base removed from V and 12 bases from J, the gap between germline ends came to 10 bases. This CDR3 has 13 amino acids. Germline CDR1 PRHDT, CDR2 FYEKMQ (reference sequence). The CDR3 reads CASSLDRRGPLHF. The CDR3 region has the DNA TGTGCCAGCAGCTTAGACAGGAGGGGACCCCTCCACTTT.

This clonotype was counted between two and nine times. The J gene is TRBJ2-3, the V gene TRBV9; D may be TRBD1 (5 bases). Trimming left V 0 bases short and J 6 bases short, with 17 bases between. This CDR3 has 16 amino acids. CDR1 and CDR2 (germline): SGDLS, YYNGEE. CDR3 nucleotides: TGTGCCAGCAGCGTAGAGGGGATGCCACGTTCCGATACGCAGTATTTT. Its protein is CASSVEGMPRSDTQYF.

This chain links TRBV11-2 with TRBJ2-2, with a possible D match to TRBD2 (7 bases). CDR1 is SGHAT and CDR2 is FQNNGV in the germline V gene. The CDR3 extends over 16 amino acids. Trimming removed 5 bases at V and 5 bases at J, with 18 bases between. CDR3 sequence: CASSPWGGGRTGELFF. The DNA of the CDR3 is TGTGCCAGCAGCCCCTGGGGGGGCGGAAGGACCGGGGAGCTGTTTTTT.

This clonotype was seen at least ten times. The CDR3 spells CSVEDRGEQFF. The CDR3 region has the DNA TGCAGCGTTGAAGATAGGGGTGAGCAGTTCTTC. The chain recombines TRBV29-1 with TRBJ2-1; weak D call: TRBD1 (5 bases). The CDR3 consists of 11 residues. CDR1 is SQVTM, CDR2 ANQGSEA, per germline. V lost 0 bases and J lost 9, with 6 bases in between.

The table lists this clonotype with a few counts. The rearrangement uses TRBV29-1 and TRBJ2-2, with 7 nucleotides matching TRBD2. The CDR3 contains 13 residues. V shed 0 bases and J 7 bases; nucleotides not matched to a gene: 2. From germline, CDR1 is SQVTM and CDR2 ANQGSEA. The CDR3 loop is CSVEDREDGELFF. CDR3 DNA: TGCAGCGTTGAAGATCGGGAGGACGGGGAGCTGTTTTTT.

The table lists this clonotype with many counts. The gene calls are TRBV7-3 and TRBJ1-2; D uncertain. The V and J ends lost 5 bases and 2 bases respectively, with 15 bases between them. From germline, CDR1 is SGHTA and CDR2 FQGTGA. The CDR3 loop spans 15 amino acids. The CDR3 loop reads CASSPWSGSNYGYTF. The CDR3 DNA sequence: TGTGCCAGCAGCCCCTGGTCGGGGTCCAACTATGGCTACACCTTC.

The chain links TRBV5-6 to TRBJ1-4, with no clear D. Germline V gene data show CDR1 as SGHDT and CDR2 as YYEEEE. The CDR3 has 13 residues. Trimming left V 6 bases short and J 1 base short, with 7 bases between. The CDR3 region has the DNA TGTGCCAGCAATCGCAGAACTAATGAAAAACTGTTTTTT. Amino acid sequence: CASNRRTNEKLFF.

This clonotype appeared a few times. The chain joins TRBV12-3 or TRBV12-4 to TRBJ1-6; 9 bases fit TRBD1. The V and J ends lost 6 bases and 12 bases, in that order; junction bases with no gene match: 3. The CDR3 contains 12 residues. The CDR3 loop reads CASRRQGEPLHF. The CDR3 DNA reads as TGTGCCAGCAGGAGACAGGGGGAACCCCTCCACTTT.

This clonotype was seen a few times. V usage is TRBV6-6 and J usage is TRBJ2-2; D remains ambiguous. The CDR3 spans 14 residues. The germline CDR1 and CDR2 sequences are MNHNY and SVGAGI (reference sequence). V lost 0 bases, J lost 6 bases, and 8 bases lay in between. CDR3 DNA sequence: TGTGCCAGCAGTTACTCGAAGGCACCCGGGGAGCTGTTTTTT. This gives the protein CASSYSKAPGELFF.

The chain carries TRBV9 and TRBJ2-3, with TRBD2 matching 10 bases. CDR3 length equals 16 residues. The ends lost 0 bases at V and 5 bases at J; junction bases unmatched: 6. Germline CDR1 and CDR2: SGDLS and YYNGEE. The CDR3, as DNA: TGTGCCAGCAGCGTAGGTTTGGGACTAGCGAGAGATACGCAGTATTTT. Its protein product is CASSVGLGLARDTQYF.

This clonotype has a count of ten or more. This sequence joins TRBV11-2 and TRBJ2-1; TRBD1 matches at 7 bases. The V and J ends lost 5 bases and 2 bases, in that order; junction bases with no gene match: 6. The CDR3 is made up of 15 amino acids. Germline V gene sequence: CDR1 SGHAT, CDR2 FQNNGV. CDR3 nucleotide sequence: TGTGCCAGCAGCCTCAGACAGGGCCCCTACAATGAGCAGTTCTTC. It specifies CASSLRQGPYNEQFF. The full variable domain, completed using reference TRBV11-2 and TRBJ2-1, is EAGVAQSPRYKIIEKRQSVAFWCNPISGHATLYWYQQILGQGPKLLIQFQNNGVVDDSQLPKDRFSAERLKGVDSTLKIQPAKLEDSAVYLCASSLRQGPYNEQFFGPGTRLTVL.

The chain carries TRBV6-5 and TRBJ2-1, with TRBD2 matching 9 bases. V shed 5 bases, J shed 3 bases, and the junction held 20 bases outside the gene matches. Germline CDR1 and CDR2: MNHEY and SVGAGI. This CDR3 has 20 amino acids. The CDR3 region is CASSTAQASIRAGGYNEQFF. CDR3 sequence (DNA): TGTGCCAGCAGTACCGCCCAAGCCTCTATCCGAGCGGGGGGCTACAATGAGCAGTTCTTC.

This clonotype was counted between two and nine times. The V gene is TRBV18, the J gene TRBJ1-5; no definite D call. With 8 bases removed from V and 3 bases from J, the gap between germline ends came to 11 bases. Germline lookup yields CDR1 KGHSH and CDR2 LQKENI. The CDR3 contains 13 residues. The CDR3 loop reads CASRYGVNQPQHF. The CDR3 region has the DNA TGTGCCAGCCGGTACGGGGTCAATCAGCCCCAGCATTTT.